One and the same sample provided the 26 T cell receptor beta chains below, sequenced in a study of cytotoxic CD8 clonotypes in ibrutinib-treated CLL. Generated by immunoSEQ multiplex PCR, the TCRdb table keeps only in-frame clones and is missing some. The repertoire has approximately 200,000 clones, over 55% of them found once; the top ten carry roughly an eighth. This material consisted of PBMCs, taken after 24 months of ibrutinib treatment. All receptors come from a human donor with chronic lymphocytic leukemia.

The chain couples TRBV5-4 to TRBJ2-1, with 7 bases aligning to TRBD2. The J segment lost 6 bases and the V segment lost 4 bases, leaving 10 bases of the junction unmatched. The CDR3 has 15 residues. Germline V gene data show CDR1 as SGHNT and CDR2 as YYREEE (reference sequence). CDR3 DNA: TGTGCCAGCAGCACCACCCGGACTAGTGGCAATGAGCAGTTCTTC. This codes for CASSTTRTSGNEQFF.

This clone occurred once. In DNA form, the CDR3 reads TGTGCCAGCAGCGCCGACAGGGGTGTCACTAGCGGGAGGGGGGAGCAGTACTTC. Encoded protein: CASSADRGVTSGRGEQYF. The chain joins TRBV2 to TRBJ2-7; 13 bases are shared with TRBD2. The junction had 18 bases not matched to a gene; V was cut back by 6 bases and J by 7 bases. Germline V lookup: CDR1 SNHLY, CDR2 FYNNEI. The length of the CDR3 is 18 residues.

This chain joins TRBV6-5 and TRBJ1-1, with D possibly TRBD1 on 5 matching bases. Germline-derived CDR1 and CDR2 are MNHEY and SVGAGI. Trimming removed 2 bases from V and 11 bases from J, with 9 bases in between. This CDR3 contains 11 residues. This chain's CDR3 is CASSYGRGAFF. CDR3 in DNA: TGTGCCAGCAGTTACGGGAGGGGCGCTTTCTTT.

The gene calls are TRBV11-2 and TRBJ2-7; a weak D match, TRBD2 (5 bases). Germline lookup yields CDR1 SGHAT and CDR2 FQNNGV. Trimming pared 6 bases from V and 5 bases from J, leaving 14 bases between. The CDR3 contains 13 residues. The CDR3 region has the DNA TGTGCCAGCAGGCTCCCGGCGGGTAACGAGCAGTACTTC. This gives the protein CASRLPAGNEQYF.

The chain uses TRBV19 and TRBJ1-1; D may be TRBD1 (5 bases). The germline V and J ends were trimmed by 5 bases and 1 base, with 17 bases remaining between them. Germline V gives CDR1 LNHDA, CDR2 SQIVND (reference sequence). The CDR3 is made up of 16 amino acids. The CDR3 protein is CASSVIARVKNTEAFF. For the CDR3, the DNA is TGTGCCAGTAGTGTGATCGCCAGGGTGAAGAACACTGAAGCTTTCTTT.

This chain links TRBV19 with TRBJ2-1; TRBD2 matches 7 bases. V shed 7 bases and J 2 bases; nucleotides not matched to a gene: 5. Looked up from germline, CDR1 is LNHDA and CDR2 is SQIVND (reference sequence). This CDR3 region has 14 residues. The CDR3 loop reads CASTASGTYNEQFF. CDR3 in DNA: TGTGCCAGTACCGCTAGCGGAACCTACAATGAGCAGTTCTTC.

This clone was found a few times. The chain employs TRBV9 and TRBJ2-5; D is perhaps TRBD2 (6 bases). The CDR3 consists of 18 residues. The germline gives CDR1 SGDLS, CDR2 YYNGEE. The V and J ends lost 0 bases and 4 bases respectively, with 22 bases between them. The CDR3 is CASSVDVGRRVPSETQYF. DNA for the CDR3: TGTGCCAGCAGCGTAGATGTTGGCAGGAGGGTGCCATCAGAGACCCAGTACTTC.

V usage is TRBV7-2 and J usage is TRBJ2-1, with D maybe TRBD2 (6 bases). Looked up from germline, CDR1 is SGHTA and CDR2 is FQGNSA. V was trimmed by 6 bases and J by 5 bases, leaving 20 bases between them. CDR3 length: 16 residues. The CDR3 nucleotides read TGTGCCAGCAGTTCTTCTGGGGGGTTTGGAAACAATGAGCAGTTCTTC. Its protein product is CASSSSGGFGNNEQFF.

A word on this clone: One end of the junction does not line up with germline, which may come from a read error. The CDR3 spells CASRLWTGGFSYGQYF. CDR3 nucleotide sequence: TGTGCCAGCAGATTATGGACTGGCGGGTTTTCCTACGGGCAGTACTTC. The chain combines TRBV7-2 with TRBJ2-7, with D possibly being TRBD2 (5 bases). Germline loops: CDR1 SGHTA, CDR2 FQGNSA. The CDR3 totals 16 residues.

The chain carries TRBV9 and TRBJ2-7, with 12 bases matching TRBD1. CDR1 is SGDLS and CDR2 is YYNGEE in the germline V gene. The CDR3 extends over 16 amino acids. V trimming: 4 bases; J trimming: 4 bases; junction bases outside the gene matches: 9. Here the CDR3 reads CASSISSGQGAYEQYF. The DNA for the CDR3 is TGTGCCAGCAGCATCAGCTCGGGACAGGGGGCTTACGAGCAGTACTTC.

The sample holds one count of this clone. Written as DNA, the CDR3 is TGTGCCAGTAGTATAGAAGCTTCGCAGTTTGGCTACGAGCAGTACTTC. Its protein is CASSIEASQFGYEQYF. The genes are TRBV19 and TRBJ2-7; unclear D gene. V gave up 0 bases and J gave up 3 bases, with 15 bases separating them. Germline V gene data show CDR1 as LNHDA and CDR2 as SQIVND (reference sequence). The CDR3 extends over 16 amino acids.

This clone has just a few counts. The sample carries other DNA sequences with the same CDR3. This rearrangement joins TRBV19 to TRBJ2-1, with D tentatively TRBD2 (5 bases). V lost 5 bases and J lost 8, with 7 bases in between. The CDR3 spans 11 residues. Germline V gives CDR1 LNHDA, CDR2 SQIVND (reference sequence). The CDR3 loop is CASSVGDEQFF. CDR3 DNA sequence: TGTGCCAGTAGTGTCGGGGATGAGCAGTTCTTC.

The chain has TRBV7-2 and TRBJ2-3; 13 bases are shared with TRBD2. After removal of 3 bases from V and 6 bases from J, the junction contained 3 bases not matched to a gene. The CDR3 covers 15 residues. The V gene's germline CDR1 is SGHTA and CDR2 FQGNSA. The CDR3 bases are TGTGCCAGCAGCTTGGGACTAGCGGGATATGATACGCAGTATTTT. Protein sequence: CASSLGLAGYDTQYF.

This clone has more than one count but fewer than ten. The gene calls are TRBV19 and TRBJ1-5; D is possibly TRBD1 (5 bases). The CDR3 is 15 amino acids. V lost 5 bases to trimming and J lost 4 bases, with 15 bases between them. Germline assignment: CDR1 LNHDA and CDR2 SQIVND (reference sequence). This CDR3 is CASSPAGTTNQPQHF. CDR3 sequence (DNA): TGTGCCAGTAGTCCGGCCGGGACTACGAATCAGCCCCAGCATTTT.

This sequence joins TRBV10-3 and TRBJ2-5; possibly TRBD2 for D (6 bases). CDR3 length: 15 amino acids. CDR1 is ENHRY, CDR2 SYGVKD, per germline. The V gene lost 2 bases and the J gene lost 5 bases, with 15 bases spanning the gap. The CDR3 loop is CAISESRGNGETQYF. CDR3 nucleotide sequence: TGTGCCATCAGTGAGAGCCGCGGGAACGGGGAGACCCAGTACTTC.

This clone was observed once. The chain uses TRBV29-1 and TRBJ2-7; D is possibly TRBD2 (5 bases). The CDR3 extends over 11 amino acids. V lost 3 bases to trimming and J lost 7 bases, with 10 bases between them. The germline CDR1 and CDR2 sequences are SQVTM and ANQGSEA. CDR3 sequence reads: CSVDAGGEQYF. The CDR3 nucleotides are TGCAGCGTTGATGCAGGAGGTGAGCAGTACTTC.

V is TRBV5-1 and J is TRBJ2-2; D is perhaps TRBD1 (5 bases). The V end lost 2 bases, the J end lost 1 base, and 6 bases lay between the germline ends. CDR3 length equals 14 residues. Germline CDR1 and CDR2: SGHRS and YFSETQ. CDR3 in amino acids: CASSFDRNTGELFF. CDR3 sequence (DNA): TGCGCCAGCAGCTTCGACAGGAACACCGGGGAGCTGTTTTTT.

This rearrangement joins TRBV4-2 to TRBJ2-2, with D perhaps assigned TRBD1 or TRBD2 (5 bases each). Germline V gene sequence: CDR1 LGHNA, CDR2 YNFKEQ. Trimming removed 4 bases from V and 3 bases from J, with 15 bases in between. This CDR3 has 16 amino acids. CDR3 coding DNA: TGTGCCAGCAGCCTAGCCGGGACCCAGTACACCGGGGAGCTGTTTTTT. Amino acids: CASSLAGTQYTGELFF.

The rearrangement links TRBV5-1 to TRBJ2-5; 9 nucleotides agree with TRBD1. CDR1 and CDR2 (germline): SGHRS, YFSETQ. The V and J ends lost 5 bases and 5 bases, in that order; junction bases with no gene match: 4. The CDR3 has 13 amino acids. The CDR3 DNA is TGCGCCAGCAGAAGACAGGGGGTGGAGACCCAGTACTTC. Its protein product is CASRRQGVETQYF.

The chain is built from TRBV7-2 and TRBJ1-2; D ambiguous. The CDR3 spans 15 residues. The germline V gene encodes CDR1 SGHTA and CDR2 FQGNSA. V was clipped by 2 bases and J by 3 bases, with 13 bases between them. CDR3 coding DNA: TGTGCCAGCAGCTTATCGGAGGACCGCGACTATGGCTACACCTTC. Its translation: CASSLSEDRDYGYTF.

This clone was seen a handful of times. The V gene is TRBV5-1, the J gene TRBJ1-5; 7 nucleotides match TRBD1. V lost 4 bases to trimming and J lost 7 bases; unmatched junction nucleotides: 5. Per the germline V gene, CDR1 is SGHRS and CDR2 is YFSETQ. The CDR3 extends over 13 amino acids. CDR3 sequence reads: CASSAGTEQPQHF. The DNA of the CDR3 is TGCGCCAGCAGCGCCGGGACAGAACAGCCCCAGCATTTT.

The chain has TRBV14 and TRBJ1-1; D ambiguous. Germline CDR1 and CDR2: SGHDN and FVKESK. The CDR3 is made up of 14 amino acids. V was pared by 1 base and J by 3 bases, with 9 bases between. The CDR3 here is CASSQAGLYTEAFF. Here the CDR3 DNA reads TGTGCCAGCAGCCAAGCGGGGTTATACACTGAAGCTTTCTTT.

The chain uses TRBV7-6 and TRBJ2-1, with D possibly being TRBD1 (6 bases). Per the germline V gene, CDR1 is SGHVS and CDR2 is FNYEAQ. V lost 3 bases and J lost 7, with 7 bases in between. This CDR3 is 12 amino acids long. The CDR3 coding sequence is TGTGCCAGCAGCTTTACAGGGAATGAGCAGTTCTTC. This encodes CASSFTGNEQFF.

This clone was recorded once. The chain joins TRBV7-9 to TRBJ2-1; D is possibly TRBD1 (6 bases). Germline CDR1 and CDR2: SEHNR and FQNEAQ (reference sequence). CDR3 length: 15 residues. V dropped 5 bases and J dropped 2 bases, with 13 bases sitting between them. CDR3 nucleotides: TGTGCCAGCAGCCCCAGGGGTAATGCCTACAATGAGCAGTTCTTC. It encodes CASSPRGNAYNEQFF.

The V and J genes are TRBV2 and TRBJ2-2; 16 bases agree with TRBD2. Looked up from germline, CDR1 is SNHLY and CDR2 is FYNNEI. The CDR3 loop spans 17 amino acids. V shed 9 bases and J 5 bases; nucleotides not matched to a gene: 9. This CDR3 is CASYPGLAGGGTGELFF. CDR3 sequence (DNA): TGTGCCAGTTATCCGGGACTAGCGGGAGGGGGAACCGGGGAGCTGTTTTTT.

The genes are TRBV11-3 and TRBJ2-1; TRBD1 is a possible D gene (5 bases). CDR1 and CDR2 (germline): SGHNT, YENEEA. The ends were cut back, 3 bases at V and 1 base at J, with 16 bases in the middle. The CDR3 is made up of 17 amino acids. The CDR3 DNA is TGTGCCAGCAGCTTCAAGGGGTTGGATGGGTCCTACAATGAGCAGTTCTTC. Amino acids: CASSFKGLDGSYNEQFF.